This T cell receptor beta chain was sequenced during a study of identical twins. Whole-study results and caveats: Models underestimated TCR alpha sharing (out-of-frame) in monozygotic twins. The more abundant beta clonotypes in cord blood had fewer insertions, and memory repertoires did not show this.

Per the germline V gene, CDR1 is DFQATT and CDR2 is SNEGSKA (reference sequence). Trimming pared 5 bases from V and 0 bases from J, leaving 13 bases between. The CDR3 loop spans 15 amino acids. On this clonotype: Its specificity is unknown.

A universal primer site was created by template switching, with the cDNA bearing unique molecular identifiers. Via MiXCR, TCRdb re-called the 5' RACE reads, giving one row per CDR3 protein. Among around 500,000 distinct CDR3 sequences, 13% to 15% were seen once, and the ten largest hold 0.4% to 0.55%. The sample was also reused in another study, on yellow fever vaccine responses in identical twins.

The sequence derives from a woman younger than 30 in good health. The rearrangement links TRBV20-1 to TRBJ2-2; D is perhaps TRBD1 (5 bases). The sample was CD4+ T cells sorted from blood. The CDR3 sequence is CSARKAGTNTGELFF. The CDR3 DNA is TGCAGTGCTCGGAAGGCAGGGACGAACACCGGGGAGCTGTTTTTT.